This entry lists 30 T cell receptor beta chains sequenced from one sample in a study of identical twins. A single record per CDR3 protein comes from TCRdb applying MiXCR to the 5' RACE reads. The data contain 1,800,000 or so distinct CDR3 sequences, about 31% of them singletons. The specimen was cord blood. The source of these receptors is a newborn girl in good health.

Only a few counts were recorded for this clonotype. The chain combines TRBV28 with TRBJ2-1; D gene ambiguous. The CDR3 is 17 residues long. V shed 2 bases and J shed 0 bases, with 14 bases lying between them. CDR1 MDHEN and CDR2 SYDVKM come from the germline V gene. The CDR3 sequence is CASSLRPGSSSYNEQFF. CDR3 in DNA: TGTGCCAGCAGTTTACGTCCTGGCTCTAGCTCCTACAATGAGCAGTTCTTC. Filled out from reference TRBV28 and TRBJ2-1, the complete variable domain reads DVKVTQSSRYLVKRTGEKVFLECVQDMDHENMFWYRQDPGLGLRLIYFSYDVKMKEKGDIPEGYSVSREKKERFSLILESASTNQTSMYLCASSLRPGSSSYNEQFFGPGTRLTVL.

The V call is TRBV2, the J call TRBJ2-7, with TRBD2 as a possible D gene (5 bases). Germline V gives CDR1 SNHLY, CDR2 FYNNEI. Trimming left V 0 bases short and J 2 bases short, with 8 bases between. This CDR3 has 14 amino acids. CDR3 DNA: TGTGCCAGCAGTGAAGCGCGGGCCACCTACGAGCAGTACTTC. Amino acid sequence: CASSEARATYEQYF. The full variable domain, rest sourced from reference TRBV2 and TRBJ2-7, is EPEVTQTPSHQVTQMGQEVILRCVPISNHLYFYWYRQILGQKVEFLVSFYNNEISEKSEIFDDQFSVERPDGSNFTLKIRSTKLEDSAMYFCASSEARATYEQYFGPGTRLTVT.

The chain has TRBV6-1 and TRBJ2-7; a possible D gene is TRBD2 (7 bases). The CDR3 runs to 16 residues. V lost 6 bases to trimming and J lost 0 bases, with 18 bases between them. Looked up from germline, CDR1 is MNHNS and CDR2 is SASEGT. CDR3 sequence: CASSGPRGDYSYEQYF. Here the CDR3 DNA reads TGTGCCAGCAGCGGACCAAGGGGGGACTACTCCTACGAGCAGTACTTC.

This clonotype has only one observation. The chain uses TRBV11-2 and TRBJ1-1, with a possible D match to TRBD1 (5 bases). CDR1 SGHAT and CDR2 FQNNGV come from the germline V gene. The ends were cut back, 0 bases at V and 7 bases at J, with 12 bases in the middle. CDR3 size: 14 residues. This CDR3 is CASSLDPGVLEAFF. The CDR3 DNA sequence: TGTGCCAGCAGCTTAGACCCGGGGGTCCTTGAAGCTTTCTTT.

This clonotype has a handful of counts. The chain recombines TRBV20-1 with TRBJ2-1; 8 bases agree with TRBD2. J gave up 2 bases and V 5 bases, and 8 bases lay outside the gene matches. The CDR3 is 15 amino acids. The V gene's germline CDR1 is DFQATT and CDR2 SNEGSKA (reference sequence). The CDR3 DNA reads as TGCAGTGCTGGGGTTCCGGGGGGGGCCTACAATGAGCAGTTCTTC. It codes for CSAGVPGGAYNEQFF.

The chain couples TRBV20-1 to TRBJ2-7; D remains ambiguous. CDR1 and CDR2 (germline): DFQATT, SNEGSKA (reference sequence). The CDR3 consists of 16 residues. V lost 2 bases to trimming and J lost 0 bases, with 17 bases between them. The CDR3 DNA reads as TGCAGTGCTAGACCCCGAGCGCCCCAAAGCTCCTACGAGCAGTACTTC. Amino acids: CSARPRAPQSSYEQYF.

With respect to this clonotype: One base away lies a much larger clone, so this may be a sequencing read error. This chain links TRBV10-3 with TRBJ2-7; D possibly corresponds to TRBD1 (7 bases). V was pared by 9 bases and J by 7 bases, with 22 bases between. The germline CDR1 and CDR2 sequences are ENHRY and SYGVKD. The CDR3 covers 14 residues. CDR3 amino acids: CAIMQAGGLNEQYF. The CDR3 nucleotides read TGTGCCATTATGCAGGCAGGGGGACTCAATGAGCAGTACTTC.

The CDR3 here is CSATTGLSGAPDTQYF. CDR3 coding DNA: TGCAGTGCTACGACGGGACTCTCCGGAGCTCCGGATACGCAGTATTTT. The genes are TRBV20-1 and TRBJ2-3, with D possibly matching TRBD2 (6 bases). There are 16 residues in the CDR3. Trimming took 4 bases from V and 6 from J, leaving 23 bases between them. The V gene's germline CDR1 is DFQATT and CDR2 SNEGSKA (reference sequence).

The V gene is TRBV3-1, the J gene TRBJ2-3, with 9 positions matching TRBD1. J was trimmed by 6 bases and V by 4 bases; bases with no gene match: 5. There are 14 residues in the CDR3. Germline CDR1 is LGHDT and CDR2 is YNNKEL (reference sequence). The chain's CDR3 is CASSRTGARDTQYF. The CDR3 DNA reads as TGTGCCAGCAGCCGGACAGGGGCCAGGGATACGCAGTATTTT.

V and J are TRBV28 and TRBJ2-3, with D perhaps matching TRBD2 (6 bases). Germline V CDR1 and CDR2: MDHEN, SYDVKM. The CDR3 consists of 19 residues. V was clipped by 2 bases and J by 2 bases, with 23 bases between them. DNA for the CDR3: TGTGCCAGCAGTTTAAGGGACTGGAGCATGCCCTACCACACAGATACGCAGTATTTT. As protein: CASSLRDWSMPYHTDTQYF. The variable domain in full, with the rest retrieved from reference TRBV28 and TRBJ2-3, is DVKVTQSSRYLVKRTGEKVFLECVQDMDHENMFWYRQDPGLGLRLIYFSYDVKMKEKGDIPEGYSVSREKKERFSLILESASTNQTSMYLCASSLRDWSMPYHTDTQYFGPGTRLTVL.

The J gene is TRBJ2-1, the V gene TRBV10-3; 9 bases agree with TRBD2. CDR1 and CDR2 (germline): ENHRY, SYGVKD. The CDR3 sequence is 16 residues long. V was clipped by 0 bases and J by 8 bases; unmatched bases: 8. The CDR3 DNA reads as TGTGCCATCAGTGAGTCGGGGCGGGGGGGCCAAGATGAGCAGTTCTTC. Protein product: CAISESGRGGQDEQFF.

This clonotype was recorded many times. The chain joins TRBV5-1 to TRBJ2-3, with 11 bases lining up with TRBD2. The CDR3 is 17 amino acids. CDR1 and CDR2 from the germline V gene are SGHRS and YFSETQ. J was trimmed by 5 bases and V by 1 base; bases with no gene match: 9. The CDR3 reads CASSLTPLAGERDTQYF. DNA for the CDR3: TGCGCCAGCAGCTTGACCCCACTAGCGGGAGAGAGAGATACGCAGTATTTT.

The rearrangement joins TRBV29-1 to TRBJ2-4, with D possibly TRBD1 on 6 matching bases. Trimming took 4 bases from V and 6 from J, leaving 13 bases between them. This CDR3 has 13 amino acids. Germline CDR1 is SQVTM and CDR2 is ANQGSEA. The CDR3 sequence is CSVVLGAGNIQYF. The CDR3 DNA sequence: TGCAGCGTTGTATTGGGGGCGGGAAACATTCAGTACTTC.

The chain employs TRBV29-1 and TRBJ1-1; D is uncertain. The germline V and J ends were trimmed by 3 bases and 0 bases, with 11 bases remaining between them. This CDR3 region has 14 residues. CDR1 and CDR2 from the germline V gene are SQVTM and ANQGSEA. The CDR3, as DNA: TGCAGCGTTGATTTTCCAGCCATGAACACTGAAGCTTTCTTT. It specifies CSVDFPAMNTEAFF.

This clonotype was counted only a few times. The chain couples TRBV24-1 to TRBJ2-1, with D unclear. V shed 2 bases and J shed 6 bases, with 7 bases lying between them. CDR3 size: 13 residues. Germline V CDR1 and CDR2: KGHDR, SFDVKD. CDR3 in amino acids: CATSDYGSNEQFF. In DNA form, the CDR3 reads TGTGCCACCAGTGATTATGGATCCAATGAGCAGTTCTTC.

The chain combines TRBV11-2 with TRBJ1-2; the D gene is possibly TRBD1 (6 bases). CDR3 length equals 13 residues. Trimming cost V 4 bases and J 6 bases, with 12 bases left between them. Germline-derived CDR1 and CDR2 are SGHAT and FQNNGV. This CDR3 is CASSSFYRDGYTF. The CDR3 nucleotides are TGTGCCAGCAGCTCCTTCTACAGGGATGGCTACACCTTC.

As regards this clonotype: A junction end diverges from the germline sequence, so it may reflect a read error. The V and J genes are TRBV5-6 and TRBJ2-1; 9 bases map to TRBD2. The germline V gene encodes CDR1 SGHDT and CDR2 YYEEEE. The CDR3 has 15 residues. The CDR3 here is CASTLGLATSLEQFF. The CDR3 nucleotides read TGTGCCAGCACCTTGGGACTAGCCACATCTCTTGAGCAGTTCTTC.

The chain carries TRBV3-1 and TRBJ2-4; 9 bases fit TRBD2. The J call may not be correct, given that the DNA end is closer to TRBJ2-5. Germline V gene data show CDR1 as LGHDT and CDR2 as YNNKEL (reference sequence). This CDR3 spans 19 amino acids. CDR3 coding DNA: TGTGCCAGCAGCCAAGAAGGAACCCCGGGACTAGCTGGGGGTGAGACCCAGTACTTC. Its translation: CASSQEGTPGLAGGETQYF.

This clonotype was recorded a few times. V usage is TRBV7-9 and J usage is TRBJ2-7; the D gene is possibly TRBD1 (6 bases). The CDR3 sequence is 16 residues long. Germline lookup yields CDR1 SEHNR and CDR2 FQNEAQ (reference sequence). V was clipped by 1 base and J by 2 bases, with 15 bases between them. The CDR3 DNA reads as TGTGCCAGCAGCTTAGAGACACCGGGACAAGCCTACGAGCAGTACTTC. This encodes CASSLETPGQAYEQYF.

The rearrangement links TRBV4-2 to TRBJ1-1; a weak D match, TRBD1 (5 bases). The CDR3 spans 17 residues. Germline values: CDR1 LGHNA, CDR2 YNFKEQ. V lost 0 bases, J lost 2 bases, and 16 bases lay in between. CDR3 DNA sequence: TGTGCCAGCAGCCAAGACGGGGGTCCCATCCTTAACACTGAAGCTTTCTTT. Encoded protein: CASSQDGGPILNTEAFF.

V gene TRBV6-5 combines with J gene TRBJ2-1, with D unclear. Germline V lookup: CDR1 MNHEY, CDR2 SVGAGI. Trimming removed 4 bases from V and 3 bases from J, with 13 bases in between. The CDR3 runs to 15 residues. The CDR3 DNA reads TGTGCCAGCAGTTTTACCATGGACGGCTACAATGAGCAGTTCTTC. This translates into CASSFTMDGYNEQFF.

A word on this clonotype: A read error may explain this, as a much larger clone is one base away. The gene calls are TRBV29-1 and TRBJ2-7; 9 bases fit TRBD1. CDR3 length: 14 residues. Germline CDR1 reads SQVTM; CDR2 reads ANQGSEA. J gave up 2 bases and V 7 bases, and 9 bases lay outside the gene matches. Here the CDR3 DNA reads TGCAGCGCAGTTCCGGGACAGGGACCCTACGAGCAGTACTTC. Its protein is CSAVPGQGPYEQYF.

The J gene is TRBJ2-7, the V gene TRBV7-8; 8 bases match TRBD1. CDR1 and CDR2 from the germline V gene are SGHVS and FQNEAQ. The CDR3 has 18 residues. V trimming: 4 bases; J trimming: 1 base; junction bases outside the gene matches: 15. CDR3: CASSSQGVNDLRSYEQYF. CDR3 DNA sequence: TGTGCCAGCAGCTCACAGGGGGTTAACGATCTTAGGTCCTACGAGCAGTACTTC. Using reference TRBV7-8 and TRBJ2-7 for the parts outside the CDR3, the full variable domain is GAGVSQSPRYKVAKRGQDVALRCDPISGHVSLFWYQQALGQGPEFLTYFQNEAQLDKSGLPSDRFFAERPEGSVSTLKIQRTQQEDSAVYLCASSSQGVNDLRSYEQYFGPGTRLTVT.

There are a few counts of this clonotype. This sequence joins TRBV28 and TRBJ1-2; 10 positions match TRBD1. This CDR3 contains 15 residues. The V gene end was trimmed by 5 bases and the J gene end by 2 bases; junction bases not matched to a gene: 5. Germline V gene lookup returns CDR1 MDHEN and CDR2 SYDVKM. The CDR3 DNA is TGTGCCAGCAGTCCGGACAGGGGGAGAAACTATGGCTACACCTTC. Protein sequence: CASSPDRGRNYGYTF.

This chain links TRBV2 with TRBJ2-1; TRBD2 matches at 9 bases. This CDR3 is 15 amino acids long. V dropped 8 bases and J dropped 2; count of bases not matched to a gene: 7. Germline V gives CDR1 SNHLY, CDR2 FYNNEI. The CDR3 DNA is TGTGCCAGCTCTCGGCGGGAGGGCCCCTACAATGAGCAGTTCTTC. Its translation: CASSRREGPYNEQFF.

This clonotype has a handful of counts. The chain recombines TRBV30 with TRBJ2-4, with D hard to call. Germline V CDR1 and CDR2: GTSNPN, SVGIG (reference sequence). This CDR3 is 13 amino acids long. The ends were cut back, 3 bases at V and 13 bases at J, with 19 bases in the middle. CDR3 sequence reads: CAWSPGPPGEQYF. The CDR3 nucleotides are TGTGCCTGGAGCCCCGGACCTCCAGGAGAGCAGTACTTC.

The rearrangement links TRBV20-1 to TRBJ2-3; D is possibly TRBD1 or TRBD2 (5 bases each). The CDR3 spans 14 residues. In germline, CDR1 is DFQATT, CDR2 SNEGSKA (reference sequence). Deletions cut 3 bases from V and 8 bases from J, with 18 bases between. The CDR3 protein is CSARGWGRRSTQYF. The CDR3 DNA reads as TGCAGTGCTAGGGGCTGGGGGAGAAGAAGTACGCAGTATTTT.

This rearrangement joins TRBV6-2 or TRBV6-3 to TRBJ2-1, with TRBD2 matching over 10 bases. The CDR3 covers 14 residues. CDR1 MNHEY and CDR2 SVGEGT come from the germline V gene. With V trimmed by 2 bases and J by 6 bases, 1 base remained unmatched. In DNA, the CDR3 is TGTGCCAGCAGTTACACTAGCGGGGTCAATGAGCAGTTCTTC. It yields the protein CASSYTSGVNEQFF.

The chain uses TRBV19 and TRBJ2-3; TRBD2 is a possible D gene (5 bases). Germline values: CDR1 LNHDA, CDR2 SQIVND (reference sequence). V lost 3 bases and J 0 bases, leaving 10 bases between the germline ends. The CDR3 consists of 15 residues. CDR3: CASSMSGVSTDTQYF. For the CDR3, the DNA is TGTGCCAGTAGTATGTCCGGGGTTAGCACAGATACGCAGTATTTT.

This clonotype was recorded a few times. This chain joins TRBV5-5 and TRBJ2-5; a possible D gene is TRBD1 (6 bases). This CDR3 is 15 amino acids long. With 4 bases removed from V and 5 bases from J, the gap between germline ends came to 18 bases. Germline lookup yields CDR1 SGHKS and CDR2 YYEKEE (reference sequence). DNA for the CDR3: TGTGCCAGCAGCATACGATTCAGGGGAGAGGAGACCCAGTACTTC. This encodes CASSIRFRGEETQYF.